Ten or more counts support the clone carrying this T cell receptor beta chain. Its antigen is currently unknown. Germline V CDR1 and CDR2: KGHDR, SFDVKD. The ends lost 2 bases at V and 9 bases at J; junction bases unmatched: 7. CDR3 length: 14 amino acids. Using unique molecular identifiers, the investigators prepared the TCRbeta library. Each CDR3 protein gets one entry after TCRdb re-called the PCR reads with MiXCR. Of 500,000 or so distinct CDR3 sequences listed, over 9.5% are singletons. The data are from a study of T-cell reconstitution after alpha-beta-depleted transplantation in children. Study-level results: Some patients' high day-60 TCRbeta diversity was attributed to recipient cells surviving conditioning. Counts and diversity of T cells one year after transplant came mostly from newly produced T cells. Reportedly, only several hundred clones from non-depleted graft cells drove alpha-beta T-cell counts at about two months.

The sequence came from a female patient between 2 and 15 years old who had a stem cell transplant for aplastic anemia, so the T cells may come from the graft donor. Sequencing used PBMCs, mostly from graft donor cells, obtained 180 days after TCRalphabeta/CD19-depleted stem cell transplant. The chain joins TRBV24-1 to TRBJ2-3, with TRBD2 matching 7 bases. CDR3 nucleotides: TGTGCCACCAGTGATTCCCCGACTAGCAACACGCAGTATTTT. Its translation is CATSDSPTSNTQYF.